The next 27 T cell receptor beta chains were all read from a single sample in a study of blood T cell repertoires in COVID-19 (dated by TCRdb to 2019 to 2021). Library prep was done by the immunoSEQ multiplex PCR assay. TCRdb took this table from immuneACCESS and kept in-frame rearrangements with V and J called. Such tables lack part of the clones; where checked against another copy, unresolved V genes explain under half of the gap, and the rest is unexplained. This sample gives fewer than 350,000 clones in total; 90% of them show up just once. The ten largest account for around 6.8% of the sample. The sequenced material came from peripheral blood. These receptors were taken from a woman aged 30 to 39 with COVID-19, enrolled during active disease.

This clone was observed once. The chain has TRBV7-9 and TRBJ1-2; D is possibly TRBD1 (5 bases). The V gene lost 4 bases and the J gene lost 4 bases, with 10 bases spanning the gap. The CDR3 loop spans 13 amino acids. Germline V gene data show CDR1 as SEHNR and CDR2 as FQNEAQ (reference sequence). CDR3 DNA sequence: TGTGCCAGCAGCTCGGGGGTCGGCTATGGCTACACCTTC. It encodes CASSSGVGYGYTF.

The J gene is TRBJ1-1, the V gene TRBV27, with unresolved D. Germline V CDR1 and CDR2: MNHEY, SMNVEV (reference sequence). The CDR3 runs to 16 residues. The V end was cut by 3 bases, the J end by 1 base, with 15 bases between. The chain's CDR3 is CASSLSIQVRNTEAFF. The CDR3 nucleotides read TGTGCCAGCAGTTTGAGTATTCAGGTGAGGAACACTGAAGCTTTCTTT.

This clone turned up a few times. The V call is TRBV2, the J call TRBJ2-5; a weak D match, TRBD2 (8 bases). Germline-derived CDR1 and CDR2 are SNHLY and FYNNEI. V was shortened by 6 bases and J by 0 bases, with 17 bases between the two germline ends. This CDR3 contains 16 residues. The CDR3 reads CASREGASGYQETQYF. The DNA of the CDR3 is TGTGCCAGCAGAGAGGGGGCTAGCGGGTACCAAGAGACCCAGTACTTC.

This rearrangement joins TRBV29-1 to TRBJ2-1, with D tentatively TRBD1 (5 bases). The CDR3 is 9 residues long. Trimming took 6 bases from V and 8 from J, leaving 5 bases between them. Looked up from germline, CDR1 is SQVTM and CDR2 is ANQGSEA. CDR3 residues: CSVGDEQFF. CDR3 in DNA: TGCAGCGTAGGGGATGAGCAGTTCTTC.

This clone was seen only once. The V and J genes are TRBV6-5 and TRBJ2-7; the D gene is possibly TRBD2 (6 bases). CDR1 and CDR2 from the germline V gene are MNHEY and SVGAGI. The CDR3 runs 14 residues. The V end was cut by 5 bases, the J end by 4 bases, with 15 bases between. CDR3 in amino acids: CASSPGRPLYEQYF. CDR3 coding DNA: TGTGCCAGCAGTCCGGGGAGGCCGCTGTACGAGCAGTACTTC.

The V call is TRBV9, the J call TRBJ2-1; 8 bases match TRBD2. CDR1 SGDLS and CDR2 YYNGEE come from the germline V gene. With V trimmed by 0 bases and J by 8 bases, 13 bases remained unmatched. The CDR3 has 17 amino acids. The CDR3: CASSVATTGRAGDEQFF. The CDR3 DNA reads TGTGCCAGCAGCGTAGCTACCACTGGCCGAGCGGGAGATGAGCAGTTCTTC.

The DNA of the CDR3 is TGCAGTGTCTCCGCGGCCAGTGAGCAGTTCTTC. Translating gives CSVSAASEQFF. V is TRBV20-1 and J is TRBJ2-1; D not resolved. Trimming shortened V by 7 bases and J by 9 bases, and 13 bases separated the two germline ends. Germline CDR1 and CDR2: DFQATT and SNEGSKA (reference sequence). This CDR3 has 11 amino acids.

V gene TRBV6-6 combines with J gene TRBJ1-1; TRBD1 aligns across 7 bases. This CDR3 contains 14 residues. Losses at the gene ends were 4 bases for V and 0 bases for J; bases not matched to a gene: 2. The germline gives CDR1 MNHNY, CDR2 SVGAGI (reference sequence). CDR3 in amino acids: CASSSTGMNTEAFF. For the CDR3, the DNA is TGTGCCAGCAGTTCGACAGGGATGAACACTGAAGCTTTCTTT.

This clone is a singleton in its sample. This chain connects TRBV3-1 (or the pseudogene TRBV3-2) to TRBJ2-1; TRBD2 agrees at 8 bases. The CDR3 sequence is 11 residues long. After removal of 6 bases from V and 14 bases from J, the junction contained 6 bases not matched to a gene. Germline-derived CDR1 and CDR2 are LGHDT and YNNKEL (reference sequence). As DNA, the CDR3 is TGTGCCAGCAGAAGGGGGACTAGAAAGTTCTTC. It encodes CASRRGTRKFF.

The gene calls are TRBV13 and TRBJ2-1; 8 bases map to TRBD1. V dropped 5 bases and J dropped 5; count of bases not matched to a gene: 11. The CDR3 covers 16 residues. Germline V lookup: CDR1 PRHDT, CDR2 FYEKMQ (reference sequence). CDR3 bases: TGTGCCAGCAGCCAGGGGGACAGGAGGATTCACAATGAGCAGTTCTTC. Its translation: CASSQGDRRIHNEQFF.

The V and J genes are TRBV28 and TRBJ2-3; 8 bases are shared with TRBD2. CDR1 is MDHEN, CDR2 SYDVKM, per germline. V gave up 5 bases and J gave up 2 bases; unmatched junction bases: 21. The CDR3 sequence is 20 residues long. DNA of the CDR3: TGTGCCAGCAGTCCGCACCCTAGGTTATTCGGGGGGGGTTCCACAGATACGCAGTATTTT. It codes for CASSPHPRLFGGGSTDTQYF.

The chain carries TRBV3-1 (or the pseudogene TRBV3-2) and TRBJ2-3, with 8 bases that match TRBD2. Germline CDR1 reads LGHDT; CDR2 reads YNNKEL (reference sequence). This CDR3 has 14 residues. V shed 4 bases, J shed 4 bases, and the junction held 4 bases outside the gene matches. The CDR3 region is CASSRSGSSDTQYF. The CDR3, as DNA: TGTGCCAGCAGCCGGAGCGGGAGCTCAGATACGCAGTATTTT.

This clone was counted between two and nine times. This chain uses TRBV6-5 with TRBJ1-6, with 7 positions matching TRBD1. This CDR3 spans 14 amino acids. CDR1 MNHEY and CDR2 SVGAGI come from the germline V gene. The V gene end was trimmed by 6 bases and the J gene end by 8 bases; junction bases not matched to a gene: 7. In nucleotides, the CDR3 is TGTGCCAGCAGGAGGGACAGTAGGGATTCACCCCTCCACTTT. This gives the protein CASRRDSRDSPLHF.

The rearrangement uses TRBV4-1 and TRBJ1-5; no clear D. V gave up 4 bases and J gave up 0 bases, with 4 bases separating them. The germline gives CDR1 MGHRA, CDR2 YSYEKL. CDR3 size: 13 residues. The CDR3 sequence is CASSLYSNQPQHF. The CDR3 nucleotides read TGCGCCAGCAGCCTGTATAGCAATCAGCCCCAGCATTTT.

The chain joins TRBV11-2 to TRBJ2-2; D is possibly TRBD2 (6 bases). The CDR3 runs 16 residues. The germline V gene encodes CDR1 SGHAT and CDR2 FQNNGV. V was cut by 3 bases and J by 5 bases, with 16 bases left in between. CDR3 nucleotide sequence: TGTGCCAGCAGCTTTGGAGGGTTCTCAGAAACCGGGGAGCTGTTTTTT. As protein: CASSFGGFSETGELFF.

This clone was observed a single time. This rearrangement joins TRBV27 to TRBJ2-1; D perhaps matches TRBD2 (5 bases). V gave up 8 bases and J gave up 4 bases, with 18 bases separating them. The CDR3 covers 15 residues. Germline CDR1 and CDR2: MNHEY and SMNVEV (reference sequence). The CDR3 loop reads CASGPGLITYNEQFF. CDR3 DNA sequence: TGTGCCAGCGGGCCTGGACTCATCACTTACAATGAGCAGTTCTTC.

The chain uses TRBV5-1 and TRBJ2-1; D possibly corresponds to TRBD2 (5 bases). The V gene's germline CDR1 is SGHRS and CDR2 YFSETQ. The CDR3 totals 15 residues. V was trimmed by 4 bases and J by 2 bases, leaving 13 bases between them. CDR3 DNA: TGCGCCAGCAGCCGGGGTCACAGCCCCTACAATGAGCAGTTCTTC. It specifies CASSRGHSPYNEQFF.

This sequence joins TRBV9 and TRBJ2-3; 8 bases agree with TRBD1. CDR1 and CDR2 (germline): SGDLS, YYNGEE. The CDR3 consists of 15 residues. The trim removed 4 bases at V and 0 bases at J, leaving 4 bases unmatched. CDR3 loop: CASSPRQGSTDTQYF. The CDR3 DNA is TGTGCCAGCAGCCCGCGACAGGGGAGCACAGATACGCAGTATTTT.

CDR3 loop: CASSYSGTSKPNEQFF. The CDR3 DNA follows: TGTGCCAGCAGTTACTCCGGGACTAGCAAACCAAATGAGCAGTTCTTC. This chain joins TRBV6-6 and TRBJ2-1; TRBD2 matches 9 bases. The CDR3 is 16 amino acids. In germline, CDR1 is MNHNY, CDR2 SVGAGI (reference sequence). V gave up 0 bases and J gave up 7 bases; unmatched junction bases: 7.

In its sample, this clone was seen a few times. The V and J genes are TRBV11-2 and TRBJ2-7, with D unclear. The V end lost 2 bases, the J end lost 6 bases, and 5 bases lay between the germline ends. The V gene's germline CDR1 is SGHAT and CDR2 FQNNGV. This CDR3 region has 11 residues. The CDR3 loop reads CASSLTGEQYF. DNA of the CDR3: TGTGCCAGCAGCTTAACGGGCGAGCAGTACTTC.

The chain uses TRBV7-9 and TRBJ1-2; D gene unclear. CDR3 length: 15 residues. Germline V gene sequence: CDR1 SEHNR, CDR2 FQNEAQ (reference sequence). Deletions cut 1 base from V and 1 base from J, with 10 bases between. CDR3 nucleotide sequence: TGTGCCAGCAGCTTAGGCCCCCGCGATAACTATGGCTACACCTTC. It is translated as CASSLGPRDNYGYTF.

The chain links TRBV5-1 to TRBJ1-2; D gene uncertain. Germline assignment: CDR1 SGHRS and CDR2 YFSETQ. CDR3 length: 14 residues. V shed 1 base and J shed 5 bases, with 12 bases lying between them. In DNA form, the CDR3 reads TGCGCCAGCAGCTTGACCGGTGCTTGGTATGGCTACACCTTC. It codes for CASSLTGAWYGYTF.

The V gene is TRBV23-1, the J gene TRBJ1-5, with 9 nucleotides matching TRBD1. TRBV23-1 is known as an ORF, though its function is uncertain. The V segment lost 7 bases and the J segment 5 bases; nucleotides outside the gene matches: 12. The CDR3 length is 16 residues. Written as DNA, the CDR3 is TGCGCCAGCACCACTATGGACAGGGGAATGGATCAGCCCCAGCATTTT. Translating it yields CASTTMDRGMDQPQHF.

The CDR3 reads CASSLVGRNTIYF. In DNA form, the CDR3 reads TGTGCCAGCAGTTTAGTTGGCAGGAACACCATATATTTT. The chain carries TRBV28 and TRBJ1-3; D uncertain. The CDR3 is 13 amino acids. In germline, CDR1 is MDHEN, CDR2 SYDVKM. Trimming took off 2 bases at V and 7 bases at J, with 9 bases between the two ends.

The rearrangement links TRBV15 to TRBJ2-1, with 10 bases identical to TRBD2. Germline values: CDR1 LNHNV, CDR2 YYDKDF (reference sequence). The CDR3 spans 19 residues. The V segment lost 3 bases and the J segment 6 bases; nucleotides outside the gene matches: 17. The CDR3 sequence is CATSSETGLADIPANEQFF. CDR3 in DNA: TGTGCCACCAGCAGCGAAACCGGACTAGCGGATATTCCCGCCAATGAGCAGTTCTTC. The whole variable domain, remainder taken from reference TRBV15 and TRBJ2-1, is DAMVIQNPRYQVTQFGKPVTLSCSQTLNHNVMYWYQQKSSQAPKLLFHYYDKDFNNEADTPDNFQSRRPNTSFCFLDIRSPGLGDTAMYLCATSSETGLADIPANEQFFGPGTRLTVL.

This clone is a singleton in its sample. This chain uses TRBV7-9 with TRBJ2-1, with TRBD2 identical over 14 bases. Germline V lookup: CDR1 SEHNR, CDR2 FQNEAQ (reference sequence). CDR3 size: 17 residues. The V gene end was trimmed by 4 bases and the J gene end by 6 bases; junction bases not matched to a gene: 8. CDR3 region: CASSSGLAGAFGNEQFF. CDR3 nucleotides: TGTGCCAGCAGCTCGGGACTAGCGGGAGCATTCGGCAATGAGCAGTTCTTC. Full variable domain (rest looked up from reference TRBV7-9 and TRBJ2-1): DTGVSQNPRHKITKRGQNVTFRCDPISEHNRLYWYRQTLGQGPEFLTYFQNEAQLEKSRLLSDRFSAERPKGSFSTLEIQRTEQGDSAMYLCASSSGLAGAFGNEQFFGPGTRLTVL.

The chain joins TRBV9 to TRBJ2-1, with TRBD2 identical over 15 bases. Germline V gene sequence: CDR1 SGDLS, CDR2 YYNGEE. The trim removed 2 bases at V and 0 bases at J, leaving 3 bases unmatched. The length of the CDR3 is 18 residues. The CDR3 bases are TGTGCCAGCAGCGTGGGGACTAGCGGGAGGACCTCCTACAATGAGCAGTTCTTC. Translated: CASSVGTSGRTSYNEQFF. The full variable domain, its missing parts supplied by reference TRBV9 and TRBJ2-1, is DSGVTQTPKHLITATGQRVTLRCSPRSGDLSVYWYQQSLDQGLQFLIQYYNGEERAKGNILERFSAQQFPDLHSELNLSSLELGDSALYFCASSVGTSGRTSYNEQFFGPGTRLTVL.